This TCR beta chain was captured by sequencing in a study of cytomegalovirus exposure and HLA in healthy donors. Study-wide points: Earlier analysis looked at TCR beta V segments, and most were productive about 87% or about 30% of the time. Most of the CMV-associated TCR beta chains (in a later analysis) appeared to be HLA-restricted.

The PCR was carried out with 60 Vbeta primers and 13 Jbeta primers. Per the authors' pipeline: An analysis performed later counted 70 million to 90 million unique TCR beta chains (roughly 11 million of them shared). The assay was immunoSEQ multiplex PCR, and TCRdb's table has in-frame clones only and misses some. V, J and clone size were drawn from that table, and D and trimming were deduced from the DNA. The sample carries more than 95,000 clones, about 80% recorded once. Remarks on this clone: Antigen: not known.

Deletions cut 5 bases from V and 8 bases from J, with 10 bases between. The CDR3 runs to 12 residues. Germline V CDR1 and CDR2: SGHTA, FQGNSA. V is TRBV7-2 and J is TRBJ2-1; tentatively, D is TRBD1 (5 bases). Sequenced: PBMCs. The TCR originated in a man aged 25 to 40 in good health and CMV-seronegative. The DNA for the CDR3 is TGTGCCAGCAGCCCCCGCAGGGATGAGCAGTTCTTC. The encoded protein is CASSPRRDEQFF.